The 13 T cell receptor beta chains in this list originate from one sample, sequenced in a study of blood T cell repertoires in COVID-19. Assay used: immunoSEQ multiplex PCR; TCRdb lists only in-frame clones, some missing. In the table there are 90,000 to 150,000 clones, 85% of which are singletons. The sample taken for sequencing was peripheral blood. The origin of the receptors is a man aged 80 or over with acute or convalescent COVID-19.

CDR3 loop: CATSRGLAGDLDTQYF. The CDR3 nucleotides read TGTGCCACCAGCAGAGGACTAGCGGGAGATTTGGATACGCAGTATTTT. The J gene is TRBJ2-3, the V gene TRBV15; TRBD2 matches 12 bases. Germline CDR1 reads LNHNV; CDR2 reads YYDKDF (reference sequence). The V gene end was trimmed by 1 base and the J gene end by 6 bases; junction bases not matched to a gene: 5. The CDR3 length is 16 residues.

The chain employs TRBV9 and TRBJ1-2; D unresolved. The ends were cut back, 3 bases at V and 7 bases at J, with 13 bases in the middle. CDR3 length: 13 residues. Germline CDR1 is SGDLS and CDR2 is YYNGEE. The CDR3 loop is CASSGGGWGGYTF. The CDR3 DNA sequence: TGTGCCAGCAGCGGGGGAGGTTGGGGTGGCTACACCTTC.

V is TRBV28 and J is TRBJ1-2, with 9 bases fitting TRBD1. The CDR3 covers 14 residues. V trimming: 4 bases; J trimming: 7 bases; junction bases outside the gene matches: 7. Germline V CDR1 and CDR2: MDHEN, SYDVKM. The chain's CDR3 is CASSSVGTGFGYTF. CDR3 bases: TGTGCCAGCAGTTCCGTCGGGACAGGGTTTGGCTACACCTTC.

The DNA of the CDR3 is TGTGCCAGCTCCCCTAGCGGATACACAGATACGCAGTATTTT. It yields the protein CASSPSGYTDTQYF. The chain recombines TRBV14 with TRBJ2-3; 7 bases align to TRBD2. After removal of 8 bases from V and 2 bases from J, the junction contained 7 bases not matched to a gene. The CDR3 is 14 amino acids. Germline V gene lookup returns CDR1 SGHDN and CDR2 FVKESK.

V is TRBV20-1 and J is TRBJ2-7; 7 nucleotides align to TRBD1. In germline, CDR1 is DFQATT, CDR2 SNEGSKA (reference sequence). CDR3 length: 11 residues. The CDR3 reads CRASQGDEQYF. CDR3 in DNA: TGCAGAGCCAGTCAGGGGGACGAGCAGTACTTC.

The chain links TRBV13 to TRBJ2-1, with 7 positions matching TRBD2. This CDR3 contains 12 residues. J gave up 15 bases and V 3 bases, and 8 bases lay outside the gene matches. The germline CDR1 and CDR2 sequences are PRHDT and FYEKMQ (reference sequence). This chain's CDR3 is CASSFKAREGFF. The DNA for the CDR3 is TGTGCCAGCAGCTTTAAGGCGAGGGAGGGGTTCTTC.

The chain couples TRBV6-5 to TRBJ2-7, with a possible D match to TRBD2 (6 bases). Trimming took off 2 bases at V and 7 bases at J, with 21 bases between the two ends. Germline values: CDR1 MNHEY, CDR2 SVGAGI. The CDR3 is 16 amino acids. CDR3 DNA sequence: TGTGCCAGCAGTTACCGGTCCGGGACTCTATTACATGAGCAGTACTTC. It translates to CASSYRSGTLLHEQYF.

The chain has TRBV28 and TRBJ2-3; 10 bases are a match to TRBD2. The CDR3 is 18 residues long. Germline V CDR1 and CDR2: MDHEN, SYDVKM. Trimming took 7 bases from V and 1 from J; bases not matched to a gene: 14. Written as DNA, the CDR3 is TGTGCCAGCAACTTTCCGGCTAGCGGGAGACTTGGCACAGATACGCAGTATTTT. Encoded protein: CASNFPASGRLGTDTQYF.

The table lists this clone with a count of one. CDR3 bases: TGTGCCAGCAGTGAAGTCGGCACAGATACGCAGTATTTT. Its translation: CASSEVGTDTQYF. The rearrangement links TRBV2 to TRBJ2-3; D gene ambiguous. The CDR3 loop spans 13 amino acids. The V end was cut by 1 base, the J end by 1 base, with 3 bases between. CDR1 SNHLY and CDR2 FYNNEI come from the germline V gene.

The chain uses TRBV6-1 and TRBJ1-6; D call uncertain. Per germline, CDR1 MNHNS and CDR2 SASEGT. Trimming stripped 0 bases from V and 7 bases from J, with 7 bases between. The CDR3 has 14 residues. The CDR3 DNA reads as TGTGCCAGCAGTGAAGCGGGGAGGAATTCACCCCTCCACTTT. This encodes CASSEAGRNSPLHF.

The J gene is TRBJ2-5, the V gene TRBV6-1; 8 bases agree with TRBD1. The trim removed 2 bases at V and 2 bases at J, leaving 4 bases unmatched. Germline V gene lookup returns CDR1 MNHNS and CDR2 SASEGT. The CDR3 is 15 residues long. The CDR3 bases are TGTGCCAGCAGTGAACTGGGGACAGGACAAGAGACCCAGTACTTC. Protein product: CASSELGTGQETQYF.

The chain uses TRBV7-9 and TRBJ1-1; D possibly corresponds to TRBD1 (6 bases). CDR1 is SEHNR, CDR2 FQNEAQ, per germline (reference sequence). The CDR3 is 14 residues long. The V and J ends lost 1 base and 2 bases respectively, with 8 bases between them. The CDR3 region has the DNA TGTGCCAGCAGCTTAGGGACAGCAAACACTGAAGCTTTCTTT. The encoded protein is CASSLGTANTEAFF.

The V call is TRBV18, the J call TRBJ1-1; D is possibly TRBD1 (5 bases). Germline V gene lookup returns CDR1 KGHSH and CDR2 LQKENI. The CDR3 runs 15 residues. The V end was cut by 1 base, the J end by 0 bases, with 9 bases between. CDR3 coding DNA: TGTGCCAGCTCACCACTGGACACCATGAACACTGAAGCTTTCTTT. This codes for CASSPLDTMNTEAFF.